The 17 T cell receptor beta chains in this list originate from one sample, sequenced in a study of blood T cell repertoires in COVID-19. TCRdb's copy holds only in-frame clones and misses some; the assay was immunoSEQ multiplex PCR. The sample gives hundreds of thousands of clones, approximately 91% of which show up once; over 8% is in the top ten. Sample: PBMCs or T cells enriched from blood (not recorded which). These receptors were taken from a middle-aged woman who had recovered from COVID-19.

CDR3 in DNA: TGTGCCAGCAGCGCGCGCGGGGGCGAGGATGGCTACACCTTC. Residues: CASSARGGEDGYTF. This chain joins TRBV7-2 and TRBJ1-2, with a weak D call TRBD1 (6 bases). The CDR3 is 14 residues long. The ends were cut back, 5 bases at V and 6 bases at J, with 16 bases in the middle. Looked up from germline, CDR1 is SGHTA and CDR2 is FQGNSA.

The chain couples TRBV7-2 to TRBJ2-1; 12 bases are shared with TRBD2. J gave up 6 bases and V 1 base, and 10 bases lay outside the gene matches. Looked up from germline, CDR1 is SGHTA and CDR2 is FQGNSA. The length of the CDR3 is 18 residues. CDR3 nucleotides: TGTGCCAGCAGCTTAGTGGCCTCGCTAGCGGGAGGGCCCAATGAGCAGTTCTTC. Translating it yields CASSLVASLAGGPNEQFF.

The CDR3 coding sequence is TGTGCCAGCGCAGGACAGGGGCGGGGGGAGCAGTACTTC. It encodes CASAGQGRGEQYF. The J gene is TRBJ2-7, the V gene TRBV27, with 9 bases that match TRBD1. The CDR3 has 13 residues. The V gene's germline CDR1 is MNHEY and CDR2 SMNVEV (reference sequence). Unmatched junction bases numbered 9, after V lost 8 bases and J lost 7 bases.

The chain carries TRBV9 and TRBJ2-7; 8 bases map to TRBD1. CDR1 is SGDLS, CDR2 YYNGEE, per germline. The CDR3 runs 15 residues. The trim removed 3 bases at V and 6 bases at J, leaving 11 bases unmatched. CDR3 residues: CASSATGQVSGEQYF. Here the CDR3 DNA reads TGTGCCAGCAGCGCTACGGGACAGGTCTCCGGCGAGCAGTACTTC. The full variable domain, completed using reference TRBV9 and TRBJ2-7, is DSGVTQTPKHLITATGQRVTLRCSPRSGDLSVYWYQQSLDQGLQFLIQYYNGEERAKGNILERFSAQQFPDLHSELNLSSLELGDSALYFCASSATGQVSGEQYFGPGTRLTVT.

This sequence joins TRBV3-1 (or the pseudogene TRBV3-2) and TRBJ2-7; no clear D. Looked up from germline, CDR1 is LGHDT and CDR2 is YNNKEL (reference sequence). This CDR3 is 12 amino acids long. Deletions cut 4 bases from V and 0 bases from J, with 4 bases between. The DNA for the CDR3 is TGTGCCAGCAGCCTTTACTCCTACGAGCAGTACTTC. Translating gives CASSLYSYEQYF.

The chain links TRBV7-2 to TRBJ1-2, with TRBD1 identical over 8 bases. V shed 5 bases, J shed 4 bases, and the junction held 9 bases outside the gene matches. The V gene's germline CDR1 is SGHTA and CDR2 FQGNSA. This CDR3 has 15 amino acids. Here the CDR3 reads CASSPVGTGGYGYTF. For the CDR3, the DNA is TGTGCCAGCAGCCCCGTCGGGACAGGCGGCTATGGCTACACCTTC.

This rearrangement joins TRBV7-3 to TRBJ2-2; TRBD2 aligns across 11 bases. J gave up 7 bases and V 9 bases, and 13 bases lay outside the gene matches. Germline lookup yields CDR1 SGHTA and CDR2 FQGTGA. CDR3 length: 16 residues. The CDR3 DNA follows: TGTGCCAGTTCTCTTCTGGGACTAGCGGTCGGCGGGGAGCTGTTTTTT. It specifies CASSLLGLAVGGELFF.

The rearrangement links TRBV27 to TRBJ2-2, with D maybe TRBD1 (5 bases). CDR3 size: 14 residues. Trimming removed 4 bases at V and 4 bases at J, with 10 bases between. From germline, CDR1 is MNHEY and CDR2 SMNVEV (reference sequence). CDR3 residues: CASSSTVFTGELFF. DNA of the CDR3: TGTGCCAGCAGTTCGACAGTATTCACCGGGGAGCTGTTTTTT.

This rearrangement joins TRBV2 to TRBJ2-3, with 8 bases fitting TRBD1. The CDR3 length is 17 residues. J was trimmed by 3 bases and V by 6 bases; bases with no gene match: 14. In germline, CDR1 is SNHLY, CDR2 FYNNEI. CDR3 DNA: TGTGCCAGCAGGGGGGCAGGGGGCGAGGCTTCTACAGATACGCAGTATTTT. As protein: CASRGAGGEASTDTQYF.

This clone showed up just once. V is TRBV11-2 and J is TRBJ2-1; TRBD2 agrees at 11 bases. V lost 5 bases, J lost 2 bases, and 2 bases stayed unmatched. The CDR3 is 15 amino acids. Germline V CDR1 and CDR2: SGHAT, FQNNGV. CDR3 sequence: CASSPLAGAYNEQFF. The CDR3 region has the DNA TGTGCCAGCAGCCCACTAGCGGGAGCCTACAATGAGCAGTTCTTC. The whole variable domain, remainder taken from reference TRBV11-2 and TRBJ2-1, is EAGVAQSPRYKIIEKRQSVAFWCNPISGHATLYWYQQILGQGPKLLIQFQNNGVVDDSQLPKDRFSAERLKGVDSTLKIQPAKLEDSAVYLCASSPLAGAYNEQFFGPGTRLTVL.

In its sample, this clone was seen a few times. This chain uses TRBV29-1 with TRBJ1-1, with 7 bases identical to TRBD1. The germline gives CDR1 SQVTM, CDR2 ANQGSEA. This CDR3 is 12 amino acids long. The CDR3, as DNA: TGCAGGTGCCAGGGGGTAACGACTGAAGCTTTCTTT. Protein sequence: CRCQGVTTEAFF.

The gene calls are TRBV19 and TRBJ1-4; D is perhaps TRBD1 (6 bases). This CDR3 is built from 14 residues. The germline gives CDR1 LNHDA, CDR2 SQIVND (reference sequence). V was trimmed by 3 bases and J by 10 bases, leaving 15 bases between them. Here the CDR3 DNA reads TGTGCCAGTAGTATCGGGGGGCGTGCAGGAAAACTGTTTTTT. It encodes CASSIGGRAGKLFF.

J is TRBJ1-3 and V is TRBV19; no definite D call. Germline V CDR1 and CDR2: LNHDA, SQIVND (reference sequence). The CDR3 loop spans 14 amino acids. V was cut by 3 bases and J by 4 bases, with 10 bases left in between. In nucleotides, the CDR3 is TGTGCCAGTAGTATCAGTTTGAAGGGAAACACCATATATTTT. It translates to CASSISLKGNTIYF.

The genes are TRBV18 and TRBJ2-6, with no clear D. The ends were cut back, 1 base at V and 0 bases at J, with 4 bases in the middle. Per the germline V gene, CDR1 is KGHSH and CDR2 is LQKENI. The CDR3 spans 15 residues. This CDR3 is CASSPQRSGANVLTF. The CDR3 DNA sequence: TGTGCCAGCTCACCACAGCGCTCTGGGGCCAACGTCCTGACTTTC. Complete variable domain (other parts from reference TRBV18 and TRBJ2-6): NAGVMQNPRHLVRRRGQEARLRCSPMKGHSHVYWYRQLPEEGLKFMVYLQKENIIDESGMPKERFSAEFPKEGPSILRIQQVVRGDSAAYFCASSPQRSGANVLTFGAGSRLTVL.

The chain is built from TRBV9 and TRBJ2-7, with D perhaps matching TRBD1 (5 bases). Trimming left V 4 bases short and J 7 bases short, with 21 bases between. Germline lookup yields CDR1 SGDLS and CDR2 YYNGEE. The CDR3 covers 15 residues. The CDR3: CASSFEAGLLREQYF. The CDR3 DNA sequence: TGTGCCAGCAGCTTTGAGGCAGGGCTTCTTCGGGAGCAGTACTTC.

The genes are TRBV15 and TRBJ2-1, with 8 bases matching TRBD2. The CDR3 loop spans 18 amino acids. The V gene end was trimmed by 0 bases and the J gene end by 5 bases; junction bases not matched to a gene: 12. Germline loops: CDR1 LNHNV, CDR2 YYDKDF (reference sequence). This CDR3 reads CATSRDLPGGGHDNEQFF. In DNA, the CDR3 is TGTGCCACCAGCAGAGATCTTCCGGGCGGGGGGCACGACAATGAGCAGTTCTTC.

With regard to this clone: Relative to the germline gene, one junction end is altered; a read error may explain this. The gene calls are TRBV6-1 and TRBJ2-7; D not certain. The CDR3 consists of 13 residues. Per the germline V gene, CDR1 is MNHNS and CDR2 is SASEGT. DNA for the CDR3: TGTGCCAGCAGCGAAGGGCCCAAGTACGAGCAGTACTTC. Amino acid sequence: CASSEGPKYEQYF.